This entry lists 29 T cell receptor beta chains sequenced from one sample in a study of breast tumors, draining lymph nodes, adjacent tissues. Each CDR3 protein is one row after TCRdb ran MiXCR on the multiplex PCR reads. This sample has around 150,000 distinct CDR3 sequences; approximately 20% occur once, and the top ten carry more than 2.5%. Axillary draining lymph nodes of breast cancer patients supplied the node samples. The sequenced material came from axillary lymph node tissue. These receptors came from a female donor with breast cancer. Some clones in this sample may be carry-over from other donors' samples.

In its sample, this clonotype was seen many times. The V and J genes are TRBV20-1 and TRBJ2-1, with TRBD2 matching 9 bases. With 0 bases clipped from V and 2 bases from J, the junction kept 5 bases outside the gene matches. The CDR3 length is 16 residues. Germline values: CDR1 DFQATT, CDR2 SNEGSKA (reference sequence). CDR3 amino acids: CSARDPRLAAYNEQFF. CDR3 sequence (DNA): TGCAGTGCTAGAGATCCGAGACTAGCGGCCTACAATGAGCAGTTCTTC.

In this sample, this clonotype turned up many times. This chain joins TRBV12-3 or TRBV12-4 and TRBJ2-3; possible D gene TRBD2, 6 bases. CDR3 length: 16 amino acids. V lost 7 bases, J lost 4 bases, and 21 bases lay in between. The CDR3 loop is CASTAMGLTAADTQYF. In nucleotides, the CDR3 is TGTGCCAGCACCGCGATGGGACTCACGGCGGCAGATACGCAGTATTTT.

To note about this clonotype: Just one base apart from a much larger clone, this may be a read error. The rearrangement uses TRBV20-1 and TRBJ2-3; 7 positions match TRBD1. Germline V gene lookup returns CDR1 DFQATT and CDR2 SNEGSKA (reference sequence). CDR3 length equals 12 residues. The CDR3 loop is CGAATGKDTQYF. The CDR3 coding sequence is TGCGGTGCTGCGACAGGGAAGGATACGCAGTATTTT.

The J gene is TRBJ2-7, the V gene TRBV15; D might be TRBD2 (5 bases). CDR3 length: 15 residues. From germline, CDR1 is LNHNV and CDR2 YYDKDF (reference sequence). V gave up 1 base and J gave up 1 base, with 11 bases separating them. The CDR3 DNA reads TGTGCCACCAGCAGAGTCGCACTAGGATCCTACGAGCAGTACTTC. Encoded protein: CATSRVALGSYEQYF.

Remarks on this clonotype: This sequence may be a read error, since a much larger clone differs from it by one base. The chain has TRBV6-6 and TRBJ2-3; 9 nucleotides align to TRBD2. Trimming cost V 2 bases and J 5 bases; bases outside gene matches: 8. This CDR3 spans 16 amino acids. Germline V gene sequence: CDR1 MNHNY, CDR2 SVGAGI (reference sequence). The CDR3 DNA is TGTGCCAGCAGTTACCGGACTGGCGGGAGGGTAGATACGCAGTATTTT. Translating gives CASSYRTGGRVDTQYF.

This clonotype was observed at least ten times. This sequence joins TRBV5-8 and TRBJ2-2, with unresolved D. Per the germline V gene, CDR1 is SGHTS and CDR2 is YDEGEE. The CDR3 spans 15 residues. With 0 bases removed from V and 3 bases from J, the gap between germline ends came to 9 bases. For the CDR3, the DNA is TGTGCCAGCAGCTTGGCCATCGGGTACACCGGGGAGCTGTTTTTT. Translation gives CASSLAIGYTGELFF.

About this clonotype: A much larger clone is a single base away; this may be a read error. The chain combines TRBV2 with TRBJ2-7, with 12 positions matching TRBD1. The CDR3 sequence is 15 residues long. CDR1 and CDR2 from the germline V gene are SNHLY and FYNNEI. The CDR3 nucleotides are TGTGCCAGCAGCCGGGACAGGGGGCACTCCTACAAGCAGTACTTC. Translating gives CASSRDRGHSYKQYF.

This clonotype has a count of ten or more. The rearrangement uses TRBV20-1 and TRBJ2-2; 8 bases align to TRBD2. This CDR3 region has 13 residues. With V trimmed by 3 bases and J by 6 bases, 3 bases remained unmatched. CDR1 DFQATT and CDR2 SNEGSKA come from the germline V gene (reference sequence). This CDR3 is CSASGRASGELFF. The CDR3 nucleotides read TGCAGTGCTAGCGGGAGGGCCTCCGGGGAGCTGTTTTTT.

The chain uses TRBV3-1 and TRBJ1-6, with TRBD1 matching over 10 bases. The CDR3 contains 14 residues. V gave up 3 bases and J gave up 10 bases; unmatched junction bases: 3. Germline-derived CDR1 and CDR2 are LGHDT and YNNKEL (reference sequence). CDR3 protein: CASSHGTGESPLHF. For the CDR3, the DNA is TGTGCCAGCAGCCACGGGACAGGGGAGTCACCCCTCCACTTT.

Worth noting for this clonotype: Being one base from a much bigger clone, this may be a read error. V usage is TRBV20-1 and J usage is TRBJ2-2, with a weak D call TRBD2 (5 bases). Germline CDR1 DFQATT, CDR2 SNEGSKA (reference sequence). This CDR3 has 14 residues. CDR3 bases: TGCAGTGCTAGACGCAGACGAGACACCGGGGAGCTGCTTTTT. This translates into CSARRRRDTGELLF.

Comments on this clonotype: Given a much more abundant clone one base away, this may be a read error. CDR3 DNA sequence: TGCGGTGCTAGCGGGAGAGACTACGAGCAGTACTTC. Encoded protein: CGASGRDYEQYF. The chain has TRBV20-1 and TRBJ2-7, with 10 bases aligning to TRBD2. The CDR3 extends over 12 amino acids. Germline values: CDR1 DFQATT, CDR2 SNEGSKA (reference sequence).

At least ten counts were recorded for this clonotype. J is TRBJ2-7 and V is TRBV5-1, with D possibly matching TRBD2 (6 bases). The CDR3 has 15 amino acids. Trimming removed 8 bases at V and 0 bases at J, with 18 bases between. Per germline, CDR1 SGHRS and CDR2 YFSETQ. CDR3 sequence reads: CASKTGGLNSYEQYF. The CDR3 coding sequence is TGCGCCAGTAAAACCGGAGGGCTGAACTCCTACGAGCAGTACTTC.

This clonotype was seen more than once but under ten times. V and J are TRBV25-1 and TRBJ1-4; 11 bases align to TRBD1. Germline loops: CDR1 MGHDK, CDR2 SYGVNS. Trimming at V came to 4 bases and at J to 6 bases, leaving 7 bases not matched to a gene. The CDR3 is 16 amino acids. CDR3 region: CASSVPDRGLHEKLFF. Here the CDR3 DNA reads TGTGCCAGCAGTGTACCGGACAGGGGGCTTCATGAAAAACTGTTTTTT. The entire variable domain, with the rest obtained from reference TRBV25-1 and TRBJ1-4, is as follows: EADIYQTPRYLVIGTGKKITLECSQTMGHDKMYWYQQDPGMELHLIHYSYGVNSTEKGDLSSESTVSRIRTEHFPLTLESARPSHTSQYLCASSVPDRGLHEKLFFGSGTQLSVL.

This clonotype has at least ten counts. V is TRBV11-3 and J is TRBJ2-3; D is possibly TRBD2 (6 bases). The germline V gene has CDR1 SGHNT and CDR2 YENEEA. The CDR3 covers 15 residues. Between the trimmed V and J ends, which lost 2 bases and 1 base, there was a span of 10 bases. CDR3 protein: CASSLRREGTDTQYF. CDR3 nucleotide sequence: TGTGCCAGCAGCTTAAGGAGGGAGGGCACAGATACGCAGTATTTT.

This clonotype has a handful of counts. A read error is possible here, since a much larger clone lies one base away. The chain uses TRBV7-9 and TRBJ2-1; weak D call: TRBD1 (6 bases). The germline V gene encodes CDR1 SEHNR and CDR2 FQNEAQ (reference sequence). The CDR3 contains 15 residues. This chain's CDR3 is CASSLARDTYNGQFF. DNA for the CDR3: TGTGCCAGCAGCTTAGCTCGGGACACATACAATGGGCAGTTCTTC.

This clonotype was found many times. The chain is built from TRBV18 and TRBJ2-7, with D perhaps given as TRBD1 or TRBD2 (5 bases each). Germline V gene lookup returns CDR1 KGHSH and CDR2 LQKENI. This CDR3 spans 13 amino acids. The V end was cut by 3 bases, the J end by 6 bases, with 12 bases between. The CDR3 region is CASSPGASGEQYF. CDR3 nucleotides: TGTGCCAGCTCACCCGGGGCCTCGGGCGAGCAGTACTTC.

This clonotype has a count of ten or more. The DNA of the CDR3 is TGTGCCAGCAGTTTAAGGCAGGGGGCTTATTATGGCTACACCTTC. It yields the protein CASSLRQGAYYGYTF. The gene calls are TRBV12-3 or TRBV12-4 and TRBJ1-2, with TRBD1 identical over 8 bases. V gave up 2 bases and J gave up 5 bases; unmatched junction bases: 7. The CDR3 runs to 15 residues.

Turning to this clonotype: The junction departs from germline at one end; a sequencing error may be responsible. The rearrangement uses TRBV29-1 and TRBJ2-1; D is perhaps TRBD2 (6 bases). This CDR3 contains 11 residues. Germline lookup yields CDR1 SQVTM and CDR2 ANQGSEA. CDR3: CSVRGSNKQFF. DNA of the CDR3: TGCAGCGTTCGGGGGAGCAATAAGCAGTTCTTC.

This clonotype was found many times. The rearrangement joins TRBV4-3 to TRBJ2-1; D is uncertain. V shed 0 bases and J shed 0 bases, with 9 bases lying between them. Germline CDR1 LGHNA, CDR2 YSLEER. The CDR3 contains 16 residues. The CDR3 protein is CASSQEGLDSYNEQFF. CDR3 in DNA: TGCGCCAGCAGCCAAGAAGGCCTTGACTCCTACAATGAGCAGTTCTTC.

This clonotype was picked up many times. This sequence joins TRBV6-7 and TRBJ1-6; 8 bases fit TRBD1. TRBV6-7 is treated as an ORF (open reading frame) with a function not yet certain. Trimming at V came to 8 bases and at J to 0 bases, leaving 9 bases not matched to a gene. There are 17 residues in the CDR3. CDR3 in amino acids: CASLDRGPSSYNSPLHF. As DNA, the CDR3 is TGTGCCAGCCTCGACAGGGGCCCCAGCTCCTATAATTCACCCCTCCACTTT.

This clonotype was observed many times. The chain has TRBV29-1 and TRBJ2-1; the match to TRBD2 covers 14 bases. This CDR3 is 14 amino acids long. The V segment lost 5 bases and the J segment 6 bases; nucleotides outside the gene matches: 3. The V gene's germline CDR1 is SQVTM and CDR2 ANQGSEA. The CDR3 DNA sequence: TGCAGCGTTCTGGGACTAGCGGGAGTCAATGAGCAGTTCTTC. The encoded protein is CSVLGLAGVNEQFF.

The chain carries TRBV12-3 or TRBV12-4 and TRBJ2-1, with TRBD2 matching over 8 bases. The J segment lost 2 bases and the V segment lost 6 bases, leaving 9 bases of the junction unmatched. CDR3 length: 16 amino acids. The CDR3 loop is CASSDKRETPYNEQFF. The CDR3 region has the DNA TGTGCCAGCAGCGACAAGCGGGAGACCCCCTACAATGAGCAGTTCTTC.

This clonotype has a count of ten or more. The CDR3 reads CASSLTGGYGYTF. DNA for the CDR3: TGTGCCAGCAGCTTAACCGGGGGATATGGCTACACCTTC. This chain links TRBV7-8 with TRBJ1-2; weak D call: TRBD1 (5 bases). V lost 2 bases and J 5 bases, leaving 9 bases between the germline ends. Germline loops: CDR1 SGHVS, CDR2 FQNEAQ. CDR3 size: 13 residues.

The sample holds many counts of this clonotype. The chain is built from TRBV20-1 and TRBJ2-1, with TRBD2 identical over 7 bases. The CDR3 totals 14 residues. J lost 3 bases, V lost 6 bases, and 8 bases had no gene match. CDR1 DFQATT and CDR2 SNEGSKA come from the germline V gene (reference sequence). The chain's CDR3 is CSAESSGFYNEQFF. Written as DNA, the CDR3 is TGCAGTGCAGAATCTAGCGGATTCTACAATGAGCAGTTCTTC.

Notes on this clonotype: This may come from a read error, since a much larger clone is one base off. V and J are TRBV2 and TRBJ1-5; the D gene is possibly TRBD1 (6 bases). V was shortened by 11 bases and J by 5 bases, with 16 bases between the two germline ends. This CDR3 comprises 13 residues. Germline-derived CDR1 and CDR2 are SNHLY and FYNNEI. The CDR3 region is CAGTGTWDQPQHF. CDR3 nucleotides: TGTGCCGGCACAGGGACGTGGGATCAGCCCCAGCATTTT.

This clonotype was counted at least ten times. V gene TRBV6-2 or TRBV6-3 combines with J gene TRBJ2-1; D gene ambiguous. This CDR3 is built from 11 residues. V gave up 5 bases and J gave up 5 bases, with 4 bases separating them. Germline V gene data show CDR1 as MNHEY and CDR2 as SVGEGT. The CDR3 region has the DNA TGTGCCAGCAGTGGACACAATGAGCAGTTCTTC. Amino acid sequence: CASSGHNEQFF.

Many counts were recorded for this clonotype. The genes are TRBV5-1 and TRBJ2-7; 8 bases line up with TRBD2. This CDR3 has 14 residues. Germline trimming cut 3 bases from V and 2 bases from J; bases unmatched to any gene: 4. Germline-derived CDR1 and CDR2 are SGHRS and YFSETQ. CDR3: CASSSREGTYEQYF. CDR3 nucleotides: TGCGCCAGCAGCTCCCGGGAGGGGACCTACGAGCAGTACTTC.

This clonotype has a count of ten or more. The CDR3 protein is CASSYDSGDEQFF. For the CDR3, the DNA is TGTGCCAGCAGTTACGACTCGGGCGATGAGCAGTTCTTC. The chain is built from TRBV7-8 and TRBJ2-1; D is uncertain. This CDR3 contains 13 residues. The germline gives CDR1 SGHVS, CDR2 FQNEAQ. Trimming cost V 6 bases and J 8 bases, with 14 bases left between them.

This clonotype was observed many times. The chain joins TRBV2 to TRBJ2-7, with no clear D. The CDR3 contains 14 residues. From germline, CDR1 is SNHLY and CDR2 FYNNEI. Trimming left V 7 bases short and J 4 bases short, with 17 bases between. CDR3 nucleotides: TGTGCCAGCAAAATTTTAGCTAGATCATACGAGCAGTACTTC. Residues: CASKILARSYEQYF.